Listed below are T cell receptor beta chains from one sample, sequenced in a study of cytomegalovirus exposure and HLA in healthy donors. Profiling relied on immunoSEQ multiplex PCR, and the TCRdb table lists in-frame clones only, not all of them. The profile shows about 130,000 clones, around 78% of them singletons. The sequenced sample consisted of PBMCs. These receptors came from a middle-aged woman in good health and CMV-seronegative. The CDR3 runs from the conserved cysteine through the conserved F or W. D genes are given only for firm matches. Part of the rows lack a size; the others show once, few, many or a class for expanded clones.

J	D	size	V	CDR3	DNA
TRBJ2-3	-	-	TRBV27	CASSLMGRGVDTQYF	TGTGCCAGCAGTTTAATGGGCAGGGGGGTAGATACGCAGTATTTT
TRBJ1-1	-	-	TRBV28	CASSFWAGVDDAEAFF	TGTGCCAGCAGTTTCTGGGCAGGGGTAGATGACGCTGAAGCTTTCTTT
TRBJ1-1	-	-	TRBV7-9	CASSFQGTEAFF	TGTGCCAGCAGCTTTCAGGGGACTGAAGCTTTCTTT
TRBJ2-4	TRBD2	-	TRBV10-2	CASLLSGRSSQYF	TGCGCCAGCCTTTTAAGCGGGAGGAGCAGTCAGTACTTC
TRBJ2-1	TRBD2	-	TRBV9	CASSLLAGGQRYGDEQFF	TGTGCCAGCAGTTTACTAGCGGGAGGGCAACGGTACGGTGATGAGCAGTTCTTC
TRBJ1-4	-	-	TRBV5-5	CASSPPKGSGDEKLFF	TGTGCCAGCAGCCCCCCCAAAGGGTCGGGGGATGAAAAACTGTTTTTT
TRBJ1-4	-	few	TRBV20-1	CSARTSRDTFF	TGCAGTGCTAGAACCTCGAGGGACACGTTTTTT
TRBJ2-2	TRBD1	-	TRBV6-1	CASSGDRIAGELFF	TGTGCCAGCAGTGGGGACAGAATCGCCGGGGAGCTGTTTTTT
TRBJ1-2	-	-	TRBV5-1	CASKRLAGEGISGYTF	TGCGCCAGCAAAAGGTTGGCGGGGGAGGGGATCAGTGGCTACACCTTC
TRBJ1-2	TRBD1	-	TRBV7-3	CASSLTGTVNYGYTF	TGTGCCAGCAGCTTAACGGGGACAGTTAACTATGGCTACACCTTC
TRBJ1-1	TRBD1	-	TRBV6-6	CASSLTGAEAFF	TGTGCCAGCAGTCTCACAGGGGCTGAAGCTTTCTTT
TRBJ1-3	TRBD1	-	TRBV18	CASSRDSSGNTIYF	TGTGCCAGCTCACGGGACAGCTCTGGAAACACCATATATTTT
TRBJ2-2	TRBD1	few	TRBV14	CASSPGTGTGELFF	TGTGCCAGCAGCCCCGGGACAGGGACCGGGGAGCTGTTTTTT
TRBJ2-7	-	-	TRBV27	CATSRGQNYEQYF	TGTGCCACCTCGCGGGGGCAGAACTACGAGCAGTACTTC
TRBJ1-6	TRBD1	-	TRBV5-6	CASSPGGSPLHF	TGTGCCAGCAGCCCAGGGGGTTCACCCCTCCACTTT
TRBJ2-7	-	-	TRBV28	CASSTEGNEQYF	TGTGCCAGCAGTACCGAGGGAAACGAGCAGTACTTC
TRBJ2-7	-	-	TRBV14	CASSQDRQVLPREQYF	TGTGCCAGCAGCCAAGACCGACAGGTCCTCCCTCGAGAGCAGTACTTC
TRBJ2-1	TRBD1	few	TRBV9	CASSGGQGHEQFF	TGTGCCAGCAGCGGCGGACAGGGCCATGAGCAGTTCTTC
TRBJ2-3	-	-	TRBV4-2	CASSQEASGTDTQYF	TGTGCCAGCAGCCAAGAGGCTAGCGGCACAGATACGCAGTATTTT
TRBJ2-3	TRBD2	few	TRBV28	CASSSPLTVGLAGTDTQYF	TGTGCCAGCAGTTCACCCCTAACGGTGGGGCTAGCGGGGACAGATACGCAGTATTTT
TRBJ1-2	TRBD1	-	TRBV4-1	CASSQETGDYGYTF	TGCGCCAGCAGCCAAGAGACAGGGGACTATGGCTACACCTTC
TRBJ2-5	TRBD2	-	TRBV5-1	CASSSAGAETQYF	TGCGCCAGCAGCTCAGCGGGAGCTGAGACCCAGTACTTC
TRBJ2-4	TRBD2	-	TRBV14	CASSLTGGASIQYF	TGTGCCAGCAGCCTGACGGGGGGGGCTTCCATTCAGTACTTC
TRBJ2-2	-	-	TRBV5-6	CASSLGANTGELFF	TGTGCCAGCAGCTTGGGGGCTAACACCGGGGAGCTGTTTTTT
TRBJ1-2	-	-	TRBV28	CASSSGQSNYGYTF	TGTGCCAGCAGTTCCGGACAGTCTAACTATGGCTACACCTTC
TRBJ2-2	TRBD2	-	TRBV29-1	CSGWRGGSGELFF	TGCAGCGGGTGGCGGGGGGGATCCGGGGAGCTGTTTTTT
TRBJ2-1	-	-	TRBV5-1	CASSLESSGYNEQFF	TGCGCCAGCAGCTTGGAGAGCTCAGGGTACAATGAGCAGTTCTTC
TRBJ1-4	-	-	TRBV28	CATTGVRNEKLFF	TGTGCCACCACGGGGGTGAGGAATGAAAAACTGTTTTTT
TRBJ2-1	TRBD1	few	TRBV6-5	CASRRDRGSNEQFF	TGTGCCAGCAGACGGGACAGGGGATCCAATGAGCAGTTCTTC
TRBJ1-1	-	once	TRBV27	CASSLRPGLANTEAFF	TGTGCCAGCAGTTTACGTCCGGGGTTGGCGAACACTGAAGCTTTCTTT
TRBJ1-2	TRBD1	-	TRBV7-9	CASSSTQLLQGQGYTF	TGTGCCAGCAGCTCCACGCAATTATTACAGGGGCAAGGCTACACCTTC
TRBJ2-7	-	-	TRBV2	CASSADWHPYEQYF	TGTGCCAGCAGCGCCGACTGGCACCCCTACGAGCAGTACTTC
TRBJ1-4	-	-	TRBV6-5	CASGGGGGFEKLFF	TGTGCCAGCGGTGGGGGGGGCGGTTTTGAAAAACTGTTTTTT
TRBJ1-2	TRBD1	-	TRBV14	CASSQDKWQGAQGYTF	TGTGCCAGCAGCCAAGATAAATGGCAGGGGGCGCAGGGCTACACCTTC
TRBJ2-1	-	-	TRBV5-4	CASSLTIDFSNEQFF	TGTGCCAGCAGCTTAACAATCGACTTTTCTAATGAGCAGTTCTTC
TRBJ2-7	TRBD1	once	TRBV7-6	CASSQTGSNEQYF	TGTGCCAGCAGCCAGACAGGGAGCAACGAGCAGTACTTC
TRBJ2-7	TRBD1	-	TRBV7-9	CASSREGQAYEQYF	TGTGCCAGCAGCCGAGAAGGACAGGCCTACGAGCAGTACTTC
TRBJ2-7	-	-	TRBV5-4	CASSAGGPGYEQYF	TGTGCCAGCAGCGCAGGAGGCCCCGGCTACGAGCAGTACTTC
TRBJ1-1	-	few	TRBV28	CASSLIPARANGNTEAFF	TGTGCCAGCAGTTTGATTCCGGCCAGGGCGAATGGGAACACTGAAGCTTTCTTT
TRBJ2-3	-	-	TRBV9	CASSVGLVTDTQYF	TGTGCCAGCAGCGTAGGACTAGTCACAGATACGCAGTATTTT
TRBJ2-7	TRBD2	-	TRBV6-5	CASMGGIAYEQYF	TGTGCCAGCATGGGGGGGATAGCCTACGAGCAGTACTTC
TRBJ2-5	-	few	TRBV7-9	CASSLAQIRETQYF	TGTGCCAGCAGCTTAGCACAGATCAGGGAGACCCAGTACTTC
TRBJ1-4	TRBD1	-	TRBV27	CASSPRDRGETNEKLFF	TGTGCCAGCAGCCCCAGGGACAGGGGCGAGACTAATGAAAAACTGTTTTTT
TRBJ1-4	TRBD1	-	TRBV28	CASRLGTGVSTNEKLFF	TGTGCCAGCAGATTGGGGACAGGGGTCTCAACTAATGAAAAACTGTTTTTT
TRBJ1-5	-	-	TRBV7-2	CASSLGGGSVGGNQPQHF	TGTGCCAGCAGCTTAGGGGGGGGCTCAGTAGGTGGCAATCAGCCCCAGCATTTT
TRBJ2-5	TRBD1	-	TRBV6-6	CASSYRQGAGETQYF	TGTGCCAGCAGTTACAGACAGGGGGCAGGAGAGACCCAGTACTTC
TRBJ1-5	-	-	TRBV19	CATTGQLDQPQHF	TGTGCCACTACGGGACAACTGGATCAGCCCCAGCATTTT
TRBJ2-5	TRBD2	-	TRBV10-3	CAISESRSSGGETQYF	TGTGCCATCAGTGAGTCGAGGTCTAGCGGGGGTGAGACCCAGTACTTC
TRBJ2-7	TRBD1	-	TRBV10-3	CAITSGTGTYEQYF	TGTGCCATCACCTCCGGGACAGGGACCTACGAGCAGTACTTC
TRBJ2-5	TRBD1	-	TRBV18	CASSLGQGRRTQYF	TGTGCCAGCTCCCTCGGACAGGGGAGGAGGACCCAGTACTTC